The 14 T cell receptor beta chains reported below all come from one sample, sequenced in a study of shared clonotypes between healthy human individuals. Only in-frame clones appear in the TCRdb table, and some are missing; sequencing was by immunoSEQ multiplex PCR. The table has 630,000 or so clones, roughly 98% seen once. Selected positively for CCR7 and CD45RO-negative, naive CD8 cells excluded terminally differentiated effector memory CD45RA+ cells. Source material: naive CD8+ T cells sorted from blood. Source of these receptors: a man between 25 and 39 years old in good health.

The CDR3 DNA sequence: TGTGCCAGCAGCCCCAACGGACCCGCCGACCCCACAGATACGCAGTATTTT. It encodes CASSPNGPADPTDTQYF. This chain links TRBV7-3 with TRBJ2-3; D gene ambiguous. Trimming removed 5 bases at V and 2 bases at J, with 20 bases between. The CDR3 has 17 amino acids. The germline V gene has CDR1 SGHTA and CDR2 FQGTGA.

The V gene is TRBV6-1, the J gene TRBJ2-7; 7 bases line up with TRBD1. CDR1 and CDR2 from the germline V gene are MNHNS and SASEGT. After removal of 1 base from V and 3 bases from J, the junction contained 6 bases not matched to a gene. The CDR3 covers 15 residues. This chain's CDR3 is CASSEGPGGLYEQYF. The DNA of the CDR3 is TGTGCCAGCAGTGAAGGGCCAGGGGGTCTCTACGAGCAGTACTTC.

The CDR3: CASGQGMEETQYF. CDR3 DNA sequence: TGTGCCAGCGGCCAGGGAATGGAAGAGACCCAGTACTTC. This chain links TRBV7-9 with TRBJ2-5; weak D call: TRBD1 (5 bases). CDR1 is SEHNR and CDR2 is FQNEAQ in the germline V gene (reference sequence). Deletions cut 8 bases from V and 3 bases from J, with 13 bases between. The CDR3 has 13 amino acids.

This chain connects TRBV30 to TRBJ2-1; D remains unclear. Trimming took 4 bases from V and 6 from J, leaving 19 bases between them. Looked up from germline, CDR1 is GTSNPN and CDR2 is SVGIG (reference sequence). The CDR3 covers 15 residues. As DNA, the CDR3 is TGTGCCTGGACCCCCCCTACAGCTTATTCCAATGAGCAGTTCTTC. This codes for CAWTPPTAYSNEQFF.

The rearrangement joins TRBV7-3 to TRBJ2-1; D remains ambiguous. The CDR3 extends over 13 amino acids. Germline V gene sequence: CDR1 SGHTA, CDR2 FQGTGA. V lost 1 base and J lost 8, with 9 bases in between. CDR3 DNA sequence: TGTGCCAGCAGCTTAATCAACGGCGATGAGCAGTTCTTC. Protein sequence: CASSLINGDEQFF.

V and J are TRBV7-9 and TRBJ2-2; D gene uncertain. The CDR3 contains 11 residues. CDR1 is SEHNR and CDR2 is FQNEAQ in the germline V gene (reference sequence). V was shortened by 5 bases and J by 9 bases, with 7 bases between the two germline ends. CDR3 in DNA: TGTGCCAGCAGCCCCTCGCGGGAGCTGTTTTTT. This gives the protein CASSPSRELFF.

V usage is TRBV6-5 and J usage is TRBJ2-7; 7 nucleotides line up with TRBD1. Trimming at V came to 4 bases and at J to 5 bases, leaving 8 bases not matched to a gene. Germline CDR1 is MNHEY and CDR2 is SVGAGI. The length of the CDR3 is 14 residues. This chain's CDR3 is CASSSQGDAHEQYF. The CDR3 nucleotides read TGTGCCAGCAGTTCTCAGGGGGATGCCCACGAGCAGTACTTC.

The V gene is TRBV5-1, the J gene TRBJ2-1; possibly TRBD1 or TRBD2 for D (5 bases each). The V end lost 0 bases, the J end lost 5 bases, and 12 bases lay between the germline ends. This CDR3 contains 15 residues. Germline CDR1 SGHRS, CDR2 YFSETQ. The CDR3 loop reads CASSLAWGINNEQFF. DNA for the CDR3: TGCGCCAGCAGCTTGGCTTGGGGGATAAACAATGAGCAGTTCTTC. Variable domain in full (rest from reference TRBV5-1 and TRBJ2-1): KAGVTQTPRYLIKTRGQQVTLSCSPISGHRSVSWYQQTPGQGLQFLFEYFSETQRNKGNFPGRFSGRQFSNSRSEMNVSTLELGDSALYLCASSLAWGINNEQFFGPGTRLTVL.

V usage is TRBV7-9 and J usage is TRBJ2-7, with D tentatively TRBD1 or TRBD2 (5 bases each). This CDR3 has 14 residues. V shed 5 bases and J shed 3 bases, with 14 bases lying between them. CDR1 SEHNR and CDR2 FQNEAQ come from the germline V gene (reference sequence). The CDR3 sequence is CASSQAGTNYEQYF. CDR3 in DNA: TGTGCCAGCAGCCAAGCCGGGACGAACTACGAGCAGTACTTC.

The chain is built from TRBV11-3 and TRBJ2-1; 8 bases agree with TRBD2. Germline CDR1 is SGHNT and CDR2 is YENEEA. CDR3 length: 16 residues. The V and J ends lost 5 bases and 8 bases, in that order; junction bases with no gene match: 14. CDR3 region: CASSDQIAGPRDEQFF. In nucleotides, the CDR3 is TGTGCCAGCAGCGACCAAATAGCGGGGCCCCGGGATGAGCAGTTCTTC.

The chain joins TRBV7-3 to TRBJ2-1, with 8 bases that match TRBD2. CDR3 length: 13 residues. Germline V gene sequence: CDR1 SGHTA, CDR2 FQGTGA. J was trimmed by 13 bases and V by 4 bases; bases with no gene match: 9. Written as DNA, the CDR3 is TGTGCCAGCAGCTCAGGACTAGCCGGTGAACAGTTCTTC. This encodes CASSSGLAGEQFF.

The V call is TRBV4-2, the J call TRBJ2-1; 11 positions match TRBD2. J was trimmed by 3 bases and V by 0 bases; bases with no gene match: 4. There are 17 residues in the CDR3. CDR1 LGHNA and CDR2 YNFKEQ come from the germline V gene. The CDR3 loop reads CASSQELAGAFYNEQFF. DNA of the CDR3: TGTGCCAGCAGCCAAGAACTAGCGGGAGCGTTCTACAATGAGCAGTTCTTC.

The chain links TRBV29-1 to TRBJ2-2; D ambiguous. V dropped 5 bases and J dropped 4 bases, with 11 bases sitting between them. The CDR3 spans 13 residues. Germline assignment: CDR1 SQVTM and CDR2 ANQGSEA. The CDR3 region has the DNA TGCAGCGTTTTCTCGGTCTCCACCGGGGAGCTGTTTTTT. It yields the protein CSVFSVSTGELFF.

This clone occurred once. The CDR3 DNA is TGTGCCAGCAGTTTACAGGGAACTACCTACGAGCAGTACTTC. Translated, it gives CASSLQGTTYEQYF. The chain links TRBV27 to TRBJ2-7; possible D gene TRBD1, 5 bases. Looked up from germline, CDR1 is MNHEY and CDR2 is SMNVEV (reference sequence). Trimming stripped 2 bases from V and 2 bases from J, with 10 bases between. CDR3 length equals 14 residues.